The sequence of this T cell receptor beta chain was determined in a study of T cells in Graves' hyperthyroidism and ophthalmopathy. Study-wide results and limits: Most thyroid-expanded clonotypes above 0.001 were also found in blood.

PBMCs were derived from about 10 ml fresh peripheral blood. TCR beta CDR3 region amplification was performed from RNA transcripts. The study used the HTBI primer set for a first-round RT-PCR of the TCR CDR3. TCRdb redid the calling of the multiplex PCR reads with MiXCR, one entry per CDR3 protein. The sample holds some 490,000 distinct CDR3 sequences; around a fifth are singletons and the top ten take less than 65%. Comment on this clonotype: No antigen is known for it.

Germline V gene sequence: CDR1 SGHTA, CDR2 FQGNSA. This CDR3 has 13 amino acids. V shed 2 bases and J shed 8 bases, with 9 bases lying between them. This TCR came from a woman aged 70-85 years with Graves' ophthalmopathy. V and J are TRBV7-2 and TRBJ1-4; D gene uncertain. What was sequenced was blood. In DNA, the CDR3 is TGTGCCAGCAGCTTAATGGGCAGCGAAAAACTGTTTTTT. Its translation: CASSLMGSEKLFF.